This T cell receptor beta chain was sequenced during a study of cytomegalovirus exposure and HLA in healthy donors (dated by TCRdb to 2015 to 2018). The study in broad terms: According to an earlier analysis of 550 to 700 of the donors, about 180 million T cells yielded 117 million unique TCR beta sequences and around 300 Gb of sequence data. HLA typing included class I and class II loci at four-digit resolution. Rather than drawing on any new phenotypic data, the later analysis identified candidate immune exposures from TCR beta sequences and the way those sequences occurred across donors. A later genetic analysis used genome-wide SNP genotypes for about three fifths of the roughly 700 donors, treating that subset as a discovery cohort. The number of typed donors differed by locus: about 629-630 for A, B, C, DRB1 and DQB1; 522 for DQA1; approximately 600 for DPA1; and 400 to 480 for DPB1. A later analysis re-analyzed previously published TCR beta repertoires from 550 to 700 donors and added high-resolution HLA genotyping to study TCR occurrence patterns. The aim of the study was to test whether cataloging public T cell receptors could identify signatures of past pathogen exposure. Roughly five DR-DQ haplotypes were handled as single units for association and clustering because linkage in the cohort was strong. An early release covering roughly 640 HLA-typed donors comprised 250 to 350 gigabases of sequencing data and 85 million to 100 million unique TCR sequences. The T cell repertoires of about 700 subjects were profiled by immunosequencing and related to cytomegalovirus serostatus. The study combined high-throughput TCR immunosequencing, statistical association of individual TCRs with disease status, and machine learning to predict cytomegalovirus infection status. A separate validation cohort of roughly 120 different subjects was used in addition to the roughly 670-subject first cohort. An earlier analysis of more than 450 of the donors used high-throughput TCR beta sequencing to judge whether each TCR beta V gene segment behaved as functional or pseudogenic. Among approximately 370 genotyped donors of the cohort, an average of about 240,000 unique TCR beta nucleotide sequences was sequenced per donor, of which about 19% were non-productive. Every discovery cohort repertoire had been produced on one sequencing platform. The genetic ancestry cluster associated with self-reported Caucasian donors included 81% of the approximately 430 genotyped donors. Donor age, sex, ethnicity and CMV serostatus were compiled alongside the repertoire data.

In total, roughly 670 healthy bone marrow donors made up the cohort. Cohort members were all nominally healthy when sampled, although unrecorded immune exposures were likely present. The donor was CMV seropositive and was included in the group of 270 or so seropositive cohort members. Every donor gave a peripheral blood sample, and the peripheral blood mononuclear cells from that sample were used for TCR beta sequencing. Genomic DNA was extracted from the blood cell samples with the Qiagen DNeasy Blood Extraction Kit. Via the germline V gene, CDR1 is SGHDT and CDR2 YYEEEE. Inclusive of the bounding cysteine and phenylalanine, the CDR3 is 14 residues long. Here the CDR3 DNA is all that survives: 42 bases in frame from base 1. Deletion took 3 bases off V and 10 bases off J, with a span of 17 bases between the germline ends. Note on this clone: Its antigen specificity is not known. Base qualities are not provided; no much larger clone lies one nucleotide away.

Findings and caveats that apply to the study as a whole: In vitro tests confirmed that a few of the cytomegalovirus-associated TCR beta chains recognize cytomegalovirus antigens. An association between a missense DCLRE1C variant and V-gene and J-gene trimming of TCR beta chains was found in a later genetic analysis and replicated in an independent cohort. According to the authors, the approach could potentially be generalized to other disease states and immunological phenotypes. A total of fewer than 200 TCR beta chains were listed by the study as associated with cytomegalovirus. Correlated functional status among segregating V segments might be attributable to linkage disequilibrium, but an unknown experimental factor could not be ruled out. Assigning TCR associations to individual alleles was difficult when HLA alleles, especially DR and DQ, strongly co-occurred. Because the 87-base-pair reads could not distinguish some IMGT-functional V segments, including TRBV6-2 and TRBV6-3, those segments were excluded. Broadly in line with IMGT annotations, most TCR beta V segments showed up in productive rearrangements about 87% or about 30% of the time in an earlier analysis of several hundred of the donors. A further reported finding was that TCR beta sequences accurately predicted the HLA-A and HLA-B alleles for most subjects in the first cohort. According to a later analysis, most CMV-associated TCR beta chains appeared to be HLA-restricted, and the HLA associations seemed to be driven largely by CMV exposure. Across donors, most TCR sequences were observed very rarely, whereas some public TCRs were present in many individuals. The presence/absence analyses assumed that sequencing depth was roughly uniform across donors, and that assumption may not be true. For the cohort, immune exposure information was limited to CMV serostatus. A later genetic analysis reported fewer N-insertions in productive TCRs among donors in an Asian-associated ancestry cluster than the roughly 690-donor mean. The classifier was reported to diagnose cytomegalovirus status with high specificity and sensitivity in both the original and validation cohorts. Because counts were too low, about 17 rarely observed V segments, including chromosome 9 orphons, were excluded from the earlier analysis of around 590 of the donors. HLA typing was unavailable for some donors at each locus, so association tests used only the typed subset. In a later analysis, over 15,000 TCR beta sequences were associated with specific HLA alleles at a false discovery rate of 0.05. The sequencing pipeline was judged likely to have produced a cluster of highly shared sequence variants as a technical artifact. Only TCR beta chains were sequenced in this cohort, and the absence of alpha or paired-chain data limited detectable features. A later analysis found that TCR association rates varied across HLA loci, with DRB1 alleles showing the most associated TCRs and HLA-C alleles the fewest. According to a later analysis, parvovirus B19, influenza, CMV and Epstein-Barr virus appeared linked to several top co-occurrence clusters. In a later analysis, HLA-associated TCR beta chains were found to be more clonally expanded and to have lower generation probabilities than equally common non-associated chains.

Libraries were made using the immunoSEQ multiplex PCR assay. A mixture of 60 forward primers for TCR Vbeta segments and 13 reverse primers for TCR Jbeta segments was used in the multiplex PCR. The CDR3 region of rearranged TCR beta genes was amplified from genomic DNA with a multiplex PCR assay. The Illumina HiSeq System was used to sequence the amplified TCR beta libraries as 87-base-pair reads. The source study handled its data this way. A later analysis counted tens of millions of unique TCR beta chains across the 690 or so repertoires, and around 9.9 million of these chains were shared by at least two donors. Raw reads were error-corrected and collapsed into unique sequences with a nearest-neighbor algorithm that merged closely related sequences to remove PCR and sequencing errors. V, D and J gene segments were assigned by aligning CDR3 sequences to IMGT reference sequences. For a sequence to be retained, at least a six-nucleotide match to both a V gene segment and a J gene segment was required. A rearrangement was called productive if the CDR3 had no stop codons and remained in frame with V and J, and every other rearrangement was called non-productive. CDR3 was defined by IMGT convention, running from the second conserved V-encoded cysteine to the conserved J-encoded phenylalanine. In an earlier analysis of around 640 of the donors, sequences lacking an unambiguous match to a single V gene segment were excluded. An earlier analysis of fewer than 750 of the donors classified V segments as functional when productive rearrangements were above 56.7% and as segregating when the standard deviation between donors was above 5%. A statistical classification framework was developed to diagnose cytomegalovirus status using the catalog of TCR beta chain sequences. V and J gene assignment, in a later analysis, came from comparing TCR nucleotide sequences with IMGT/GENE-DB human TR gene sequences. In a later analysis, CDR3 sequences and most-parsimonious VDJ recombination scenarios were assigned using the TCRdist pipeline. In a later analysis, each TCR beta chain was defined by its CDR3 amino acid sequence together with its V-gene family, and reads lacking a unique V-gene family were excluded. To address suspected cross-contamination and a sequencing artifact, a later analysis removed approximately 590 highly shared, low-generation-probability nucleotide sequences. In a later analysis, a clonal expansion index for each public chain was calculated from normalized within-repertoire ranks of inferred template counts. Generation probabilities in a later analysis came from a VDJ recombination model fitted to out-of-frame rearrangements, and those results were checked against IGoR. In a later analysis, TCR-TCR, TCR-HLA and TCR-CMV co-occurrence was scored with hypergeometric tests, and a repertoire-size bias correction was applied to TCR pairs. A later analysis estimated false discovery rates by permuting HLA or CMV assignments 20 times. In a later analysis, co-occurring TCRs were grouped with DBSCAN, and TCRdist sequence similarity was added when clustering was performed within HLA-allele-positive subsets. Repertoires with fewer than 30,000 or more than 120,000 public chains, plus five repertoires with anomalous nucleotide sharing, were excluded from co-occurrence clustering. The source is immuneACCESS, and TCRdb retained only in-frame sequences with V and J called. Part of the clones is not carried over; for the studies checked, unresolved V genes explain less than half of this, and the remainder is unexplained. Clone size and the V and J calls come from that table; the DNA yielded D and trimming. Counted in this sample were more than 75,000 clones; roughly 72% of them appeared once. The ten biggest clones cover more than 5.5% of the sample.

Recombination connected TRBV5-6 to TRBJ2-1, and TRBD2 may be the D gene, going by 5 matching bases. The sequencing input was PBMCs. The TCR sequence derives from a woman in her 50s in good health and CMV-seropositive. The CDR3 region reads CASSSRTPEREQFF. The bases are TGTGCCAGCAGCTCCCGGACTCCCGAAAGGGAGCAGTTCTTC.